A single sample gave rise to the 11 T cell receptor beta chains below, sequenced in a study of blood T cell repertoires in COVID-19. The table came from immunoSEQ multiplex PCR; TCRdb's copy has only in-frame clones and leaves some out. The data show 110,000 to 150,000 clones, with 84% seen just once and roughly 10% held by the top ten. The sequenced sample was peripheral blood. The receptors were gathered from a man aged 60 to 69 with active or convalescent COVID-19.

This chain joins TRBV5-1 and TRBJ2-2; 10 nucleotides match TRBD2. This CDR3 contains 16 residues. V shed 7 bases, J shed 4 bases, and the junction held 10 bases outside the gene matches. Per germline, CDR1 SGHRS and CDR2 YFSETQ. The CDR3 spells CASSELAGASTGELFF. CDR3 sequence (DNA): TGCGCCAGCTCCGAGCTAGCGGGAGCAAGCACCGGGGAGCTGTTTTTT. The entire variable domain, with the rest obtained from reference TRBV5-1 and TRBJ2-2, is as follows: KAGVTQTPRYLIKTRGQQVTLSCSPISGHRSVSWYQQTPGQGLQFLFEYFSETQRNKGNFPGRFSGRQFSNSRSEMNVSTLELGDSALYLCASSELAGASTGELFFGEGSRLTVL.

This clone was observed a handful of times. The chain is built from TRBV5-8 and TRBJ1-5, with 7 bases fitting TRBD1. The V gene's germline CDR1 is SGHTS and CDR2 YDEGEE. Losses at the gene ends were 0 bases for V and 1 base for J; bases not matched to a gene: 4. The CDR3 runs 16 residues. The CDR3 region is CASSLETGMSNQPQHF. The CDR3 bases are TGTGCCAGCAGCTTGGAGACAGGGATGAGCAATCAGCCCCAGCATTTT.

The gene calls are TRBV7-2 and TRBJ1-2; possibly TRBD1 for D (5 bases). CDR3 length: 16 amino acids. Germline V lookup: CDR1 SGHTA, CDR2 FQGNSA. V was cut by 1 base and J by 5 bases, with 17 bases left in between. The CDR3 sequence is CASSLVLGERGYGYTF. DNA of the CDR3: TGTGCCAGCAGCTTAGTATTGGGGGAACGGGGGTATGGCTACACCTTC. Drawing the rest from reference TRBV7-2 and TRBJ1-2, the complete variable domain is GAGVSQSPSNKVTEKGKDVELRCDPISGHTALYWYRQSLGQGLEFLIYFQGNSAPDKSGLPSDRFSAERTGGSVSTLTIQRTQQEDSAVYLCASSLVLGERGYGYTFGSGTRLTVV.

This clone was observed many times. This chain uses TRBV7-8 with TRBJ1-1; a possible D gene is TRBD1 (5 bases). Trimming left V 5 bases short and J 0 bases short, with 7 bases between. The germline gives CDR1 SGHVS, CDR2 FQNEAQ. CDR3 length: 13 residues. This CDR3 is CASSRQLNTEAFF. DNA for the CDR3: TGTGCCAGCAGCCGACAGTTGAACACTGAAGCTTTCTTT.

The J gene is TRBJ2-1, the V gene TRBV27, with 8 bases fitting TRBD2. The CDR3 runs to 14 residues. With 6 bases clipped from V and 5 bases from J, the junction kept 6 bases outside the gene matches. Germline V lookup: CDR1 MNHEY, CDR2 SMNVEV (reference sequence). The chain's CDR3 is CASRVSGSNNEQFF. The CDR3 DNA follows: TGTGCCAGCAGGGTCAGCGGGAGCAACAATGAGCAGTTCTTC.

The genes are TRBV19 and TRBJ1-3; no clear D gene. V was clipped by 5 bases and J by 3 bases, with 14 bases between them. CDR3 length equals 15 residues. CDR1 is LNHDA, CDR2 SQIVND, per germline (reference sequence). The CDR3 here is CASSQRVTSGNTIYF. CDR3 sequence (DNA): TGTGCCAGTAGTCAGAGGGTAACGAGTGGAAACACCATATATTTT.

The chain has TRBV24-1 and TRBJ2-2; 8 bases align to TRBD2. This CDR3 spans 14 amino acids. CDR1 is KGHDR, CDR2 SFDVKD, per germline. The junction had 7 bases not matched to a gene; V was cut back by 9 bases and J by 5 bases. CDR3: CATSGTRGTGELFF. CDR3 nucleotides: TGTGCCACCTCCGGGACTAGGGGAACCGGGGAGCTGTTTTTT.

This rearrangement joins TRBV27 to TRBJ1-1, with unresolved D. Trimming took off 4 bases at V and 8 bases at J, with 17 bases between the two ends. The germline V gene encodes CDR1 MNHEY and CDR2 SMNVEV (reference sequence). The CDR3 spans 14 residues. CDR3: CASSSIPTIQEAFF. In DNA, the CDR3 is TGTGCCAGCAGTTCTATCCCAACTATCCAAGAAGCTTTCTTT.

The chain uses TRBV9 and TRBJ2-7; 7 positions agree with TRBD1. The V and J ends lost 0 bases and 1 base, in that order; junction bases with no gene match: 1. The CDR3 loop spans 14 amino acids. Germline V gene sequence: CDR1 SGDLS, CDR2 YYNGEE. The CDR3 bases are TGTGCCAGCAGCGTAGCACAGGGGTCCTACGAGCAGTACTTC. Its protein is CASSVAQGSYEQYF.

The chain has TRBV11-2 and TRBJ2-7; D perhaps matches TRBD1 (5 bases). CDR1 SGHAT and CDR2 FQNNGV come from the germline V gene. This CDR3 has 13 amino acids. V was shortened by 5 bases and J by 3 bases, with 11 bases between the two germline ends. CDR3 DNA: TGTGCCAGCAGCCAGAGCAGGGTCTACGAGCAGTACTTC. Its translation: CASSQSRVYEQYF.

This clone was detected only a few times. DNA for the CDR3: TGCGCCAGCAGCCAAGGGAGACAGGGAATTTATACTAACTATGGCTACACCTTC. Protein sequence: CASSQGRQGIYTNYGYTF. This chain uses TRBV4-3 with TRBJ1-2; 7 bases are shared with TRBD1. V shed 1 base and J 0 bases; nucleotides not matched to a gene: 11. The CDR3 is 18 amino acids. Looked up from germline, CDR1 is LGHNA and CDR2 is YSLEER.